This T cell receptor beta chain was recorded in a study of OX40 agonist ivuxolimab in advanced cancers. The wider study: The study enrolled dose-escalation patients with hepatocellular carcinoma, melanoma, renal cell or head and neck cancer. Subjects had a mean age of approximately 60 years, with a range of about 23 to 79; less than 90% were male. Study-wide points: Fewer expanded clones were found on average in CD4+ than in CD8+ T cells. Certain nonresponders additionally had low normalized T-cell clonal expansion.

The repertoire was sequenced with immunoSEQ multiplex PCR; TCRdb's copy has only in-frame clones and lacks some. The profile shows 90,000 or so clones, around nine tenths of them singletons. Worth noting for this clone: What it recognizes is unknown.

The germline gives CDR1 SGHDT, CDR2 YYEEEE. There are 13 residues in the CDR3. Trimming stripped 4 bases from V and 4 bases from J, with 11 bases between. Specimen: CD4+ or CD8+ T cells sorted from blood, collected in a trial of the OX40 agonist ivuxolimab. The V and J genes are TRBV5-6 and TRBJ1-2; D perhaps matches TRBD1 (5 bases). The TCR sequence derives from an adult with an advanced solid tumor such as melanoma, head and neck, liver or kidney cancer. CDR3 in DNA: TGTGCCAGCAGCGTGGGGGGTCCCTATGGCTACACCTTC. Amino acids: CASSVGGPYGYTF.